This TCR beta chain was sequenced in a study of cytomegalovirus exposure and HLA in healthy donors. Study-wide findings and caveats: In vitro testing confirmed a few CMV-associated chains as specific for CMV antigens.

Germline assignment: CDR1 SGDLS and CDR2 YYNGEE. V was shortened by 0 bases and J by 4 bases, with 20 bases between the two germline ends. This CDR3 comprises 17 residues. Sequencing was performed with immunoSEQ multiplex PCR; in TCRdb, only in-frame clones are kept and a portion is missing. The table lists roughly 180,000 clones, around nine tenths of them singletons. On this clone: No antigen is known for it.

It was the approximately 120-subject validation cohort, separate from the 666-subject first cohort, to which the donors belonged. V and J are TRBV9 and TRBJ2-7, with a weak D call TRBD2 (6 bases). Sequencing was done on a sample of PBMCs. The TCR sequence derives from a man younger than 45 in good health and CMV-seropositive. CDR3 in amino acids: CASSVGGLTGGRYEQYF. CDR3 in DNA: TGTGCCAGCAGCGTAGGGGGCCTAACCGGGGGAAGATACGAGCAGTACTTC.